This paragraph reports one T cell receptor beta chain. What it binds is not known. Different DNA sequences within this sample yield the same CDR3. Reverse transcription of all isolated RNA meant that expressed TCRB transcripts were sequenced. TCRdb's table, derived via immunoSEQ multiplex PCR, lists solely in-frame clones and lacks some. The sample records roughly 300,000 clones, 13% to 15% being singletons. The sample is drawn from a study of beta chain features in type 1 diabetes. Study context: Across the samples, some 98,000,000 sorted cells were examined in total. Broader study findings: The naive, central memory and Treg TCRB repertoires looked more alike in patients than they did in healthy donors.

Looked up from germline, CDR1 is SGDLS and CDR2 is YYNGEE. This CDR3 has 13 amino acids. V dropped 0 bases and J dropped 1 base, with 4 bases sitting between them. On average, the one heparinised blood draw given by each donor was around 110 mL. The chain joins TRBV9 to TRBJ1-1, with no clear D. Sequencing input: central memory CD4+ T cells from blood. The sequence was obtained from a man between 25 and 39 years old in good health. CDR3 DNA: TGTGCCAGCAGCGTAGGTCGGAACACTGAAGCTTTCTTT. Translating gives CASSVGRNTEAFF.